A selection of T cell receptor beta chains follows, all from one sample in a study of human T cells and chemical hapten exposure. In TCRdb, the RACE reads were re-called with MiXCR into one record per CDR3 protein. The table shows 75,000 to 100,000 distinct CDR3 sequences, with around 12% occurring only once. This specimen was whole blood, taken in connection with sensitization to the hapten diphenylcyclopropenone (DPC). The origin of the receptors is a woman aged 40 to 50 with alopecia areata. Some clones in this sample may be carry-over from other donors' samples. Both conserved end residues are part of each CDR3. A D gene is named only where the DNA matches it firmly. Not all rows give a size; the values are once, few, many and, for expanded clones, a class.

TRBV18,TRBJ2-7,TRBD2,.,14,CASSPTSALYEQYF,TGTGCCAGCTCACCCACTAGCGCCCTCTACGAGCAGTACTTC
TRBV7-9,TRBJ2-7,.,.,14,CASTRLESSNEQYF,TGTGCCAGCACCCGCCTGGAGTCTTCCAACGAGCAGTACTTC
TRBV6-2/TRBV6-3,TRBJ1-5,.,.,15,CASSYGRGSNQPQHF,TGTGCCAGCAGTTACGGCAGGGGCAGCAATCAGCCCCAGCATTTT
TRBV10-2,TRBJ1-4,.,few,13,CASREGPNEKLFF,TGCGCCAGCCGCGAAGGCCCTAATGAAAAACTGTTTTTT
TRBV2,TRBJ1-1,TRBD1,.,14,CASSGQGINTEAFF,TGTGCCAGCAGCGGACAGGGGATCAACACTGAAGCTTTCTTT
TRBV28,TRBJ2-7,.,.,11,CASGGVNEQYF,TGTGCCAGCGGGGGTGTTAACGAGCAGTACTTC
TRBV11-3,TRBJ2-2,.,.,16,CASSVAGTQAPGELFF,TGTGCCAGCAGCGTGGCCGGGACACAAGCCCCCGGGGAGCTGTTTTTT
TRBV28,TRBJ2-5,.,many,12,CASSSGFDTQYF,TGTGCCAGCAGTTCAGGGTTCGATACCCAGTACTTC
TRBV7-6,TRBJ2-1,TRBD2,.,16,CASSLVAGVGYNEQFF,TGTGCCAGCAGCTTAGTCGCGGGAGTTGGGTACAATGAGCAGTTCTTC
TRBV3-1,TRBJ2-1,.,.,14,CASSQELYYNEQFF,TGTGCCAGCAGCCAAGAGCTATACTACAATGAGCAGTTCTTC
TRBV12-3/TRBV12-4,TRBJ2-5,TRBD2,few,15,CASSLKREIVETQYF,TGTGCCAGCAGTTTAAAGCGGGAGATAGTGGAGACCCAGTACTTC
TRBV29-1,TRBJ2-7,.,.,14,CSVAPTDALGEQYF,TGCAGCGTTGCCCCGACAGACGCTTTGGGGGAGCAGTACTTC
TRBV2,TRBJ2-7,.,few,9,CASGHEQYF,TGTGCCAGCGGCCACGAGCAGTACTTC
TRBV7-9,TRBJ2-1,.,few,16,CASSLLVLGSGHEQFF,TGTGCCAGCAGCTTATTGGTTTTAGGGTCGGGTCATGAGCAGTTCTTC
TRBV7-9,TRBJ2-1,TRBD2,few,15,CASSLLAGFMDEQFF,TGTGCCAGCAGCTTACTAGCGGGATTTATGGATGAGCAGTTCTTC
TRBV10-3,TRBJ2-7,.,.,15,CAISESRGIAYEQYF,TGTGCCATCAGTGAGTCTCGCGGGATTGCCTACGAGCAGTACTTC
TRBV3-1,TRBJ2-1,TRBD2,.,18,CASSQVVLAMSSYNEQFF,TGTGCCAGCAGCCAAGTAGTACTAGCGATGAGCTCCTACAATGAGCAGTTCTTC
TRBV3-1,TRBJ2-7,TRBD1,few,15,CASSAVGTGGSEQYF,TGTGCCAGCAGCGCCGTCGGGACAGGGGGCAGCGAGCAGTACTTC
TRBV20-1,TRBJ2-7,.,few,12,CSATHYPYEQYF,TGCAGTGCTACTCACTACCCCTACGAGCAGTACTTC
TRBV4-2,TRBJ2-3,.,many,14,CASSQAHGQNTQYF,TGTGCCAGCAGCCAAGCCCACGGACAAAATACGCAGTATTTT
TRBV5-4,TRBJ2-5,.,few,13,CASSLQAGETQYF,TGTGCCAGCAGCTTACAGGCCGGGGAGACCCAGTACTTC
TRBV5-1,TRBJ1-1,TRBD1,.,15,CASSPREGANTEAFF,TGCGCCAGCAGCCCGAGGGAGGGGGCTAACACTGAAGCTTTCTTT
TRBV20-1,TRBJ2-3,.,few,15,CSARLPAASTDTQYF,TGCAGTGCTAGGCTTCCGGCGGCTAGCACAGATACGCAGTATTTT
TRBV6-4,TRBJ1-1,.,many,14,CASSDRSQNTEAFF,TGTGCCAGCAGTGACCGTAGCCAAAACACTGAAGCTTTCTTT
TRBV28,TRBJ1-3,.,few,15,CASSLVASSGNTIYF,TGTGCCAGCAGTTTGGTAGCTTCCTCTGGAAACACCATATATTTT
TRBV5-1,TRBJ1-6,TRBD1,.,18,CASSATVRSAGGNSPLHF,TGCGCCAGCAGCGCGACGGTTCGTAGCGCAGGGGGCAATTCACCCCTCCACTTT
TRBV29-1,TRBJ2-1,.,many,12,CSVVIAGNEQFF,TGCAGCGTTGTGATCGCGGGTAATGAGCAGTTCTTC
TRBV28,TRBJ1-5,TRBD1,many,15,CASSSTGTGWQPQHF,TGTGCCAGCAGCTCCACCGGGACAGGTTGGCAGCCCCAGCATTTT
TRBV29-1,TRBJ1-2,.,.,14,CSVEERTAHYGYTF,TGCAGCGTTGAAGAAAGGACAGCTCACTATGGCTACACCTTC
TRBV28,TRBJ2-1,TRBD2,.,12,CASRGGSNEQFF,TGTGCCAGCAGGGGCGGGAGTAATGAGCAGTTCTTC
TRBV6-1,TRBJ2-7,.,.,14,CASSEAVGFYEQYF,TGTGCCAGCAGTGAAGCGGTCGGTTTCTACGAGCAGTACTTC
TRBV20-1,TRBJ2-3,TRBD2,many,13,CSAVAGGSDTQYF,TGCAGTGCAGTAGCGGGAGGGTCTGATACGCAGTATTTT
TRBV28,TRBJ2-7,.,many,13,CASNRADSNEQYF,TGTGCCAGCAACAGGGCCGACTCTAACGAGCAGTACTTC
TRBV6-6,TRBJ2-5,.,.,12,CASNSEGETQYF,TGTGCCAGCAACTCGGAAGGAGAGACCCAGTACTTC
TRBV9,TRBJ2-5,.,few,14,CASSGLQEIETQYF,TGTGCCAGCAGCGGATTACAGGAGATCGAGACCCAGTACTTC